This record looks at one T cell receptor (beta chain) sequence and its context. Its antigen is still unknown. These data belong to a study of identical twins. V lost 4 bases and J lost 3, with 16 bases in between. The germline gives CDR1 MGHRA, CDR2 YSYEKL. The CDR3 covers 15 residues. MiXCR was run by TCRdb on the 5' RACE reads, yielding one entry per CDR3 protein. The data contain around 960,000 distinct CDR3 sequences, more than 9% of them singletons. The study, taken as a whole, reports: The same donors were not followed; conclusions instead depended on cross-sectional statistical analysis. Fewer insertions characterized abundant cord blood beta clonotypes, whereas memory repertoires showed none.

Healthy Caucasians were all of the donors. The data also belong to a second study, concerning yellow fever vaccine responses in identical twins.

V is TRBV4-1 and J is TRBJ2-7, with a weak D call TRBD1 (6 bases). The sequencing input was PBMCs. The receptor comes from a woman aged 18 to 35 in good health. CDR3 residues: CASSLREQGSYEQYF. As DNA, the CDR3 is TGCGCCAGCAGCCTGAGGGAACAGGGAAGCTACGAGCAGTACTTC.